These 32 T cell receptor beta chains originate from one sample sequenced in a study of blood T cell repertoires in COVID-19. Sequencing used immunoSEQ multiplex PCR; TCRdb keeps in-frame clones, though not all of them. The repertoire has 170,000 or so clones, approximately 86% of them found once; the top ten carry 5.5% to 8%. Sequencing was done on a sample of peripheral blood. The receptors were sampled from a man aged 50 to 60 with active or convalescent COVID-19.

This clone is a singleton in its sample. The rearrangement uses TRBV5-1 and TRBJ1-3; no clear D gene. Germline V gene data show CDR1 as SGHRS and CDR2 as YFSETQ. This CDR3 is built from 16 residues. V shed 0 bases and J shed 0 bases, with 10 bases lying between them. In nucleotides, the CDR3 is TGCGCCAGCAGCTTGGGGTCGGGGAACTCTGGAAACACCATATATTTT. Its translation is CASSLGSGNSGNTIYF.

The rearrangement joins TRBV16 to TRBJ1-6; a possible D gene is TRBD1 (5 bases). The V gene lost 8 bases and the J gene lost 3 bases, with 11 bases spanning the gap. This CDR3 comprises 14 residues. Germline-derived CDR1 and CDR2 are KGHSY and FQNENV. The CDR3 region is CASGRQYYNSPLHF. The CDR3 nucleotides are TGTGCCAGCGGTCGACAGTACTATAATTCACCCCTCCACTTT.

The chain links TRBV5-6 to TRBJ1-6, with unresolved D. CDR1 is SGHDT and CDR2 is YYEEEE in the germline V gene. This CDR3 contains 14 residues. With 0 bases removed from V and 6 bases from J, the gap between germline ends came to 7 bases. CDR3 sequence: CASSLDRINSPLHF. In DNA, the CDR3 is TGTGCCAGCAGCTTGGACAGAATTAATTCACCCCTCCACTTT.

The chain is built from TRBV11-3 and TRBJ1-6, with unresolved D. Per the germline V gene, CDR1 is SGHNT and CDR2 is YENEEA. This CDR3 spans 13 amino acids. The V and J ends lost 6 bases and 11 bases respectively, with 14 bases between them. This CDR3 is CASRMSAGTPLHF. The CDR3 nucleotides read TGTGCCAGCAGGATGAGTGCGGGGACACCCCTCCACTTT.

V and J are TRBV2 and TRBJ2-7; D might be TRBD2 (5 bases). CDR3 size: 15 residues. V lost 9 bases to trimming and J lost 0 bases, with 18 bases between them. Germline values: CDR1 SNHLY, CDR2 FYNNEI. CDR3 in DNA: TGTGCCAGAAACTCAAGGGCGGGTAGCTCCTACGAGCAGTACTTC. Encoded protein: CARNSRAGSSYEQYF.

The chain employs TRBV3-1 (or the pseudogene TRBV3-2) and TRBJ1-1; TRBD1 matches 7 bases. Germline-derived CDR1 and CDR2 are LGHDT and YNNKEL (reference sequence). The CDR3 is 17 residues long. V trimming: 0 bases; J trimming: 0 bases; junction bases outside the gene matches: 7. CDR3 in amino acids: CASSQDTGRGMNTEAFF. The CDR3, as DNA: TGTGCCAGCAGCCAAGATACGGGCAGGGGGATGAACACTGAAGCTTTCTTT.

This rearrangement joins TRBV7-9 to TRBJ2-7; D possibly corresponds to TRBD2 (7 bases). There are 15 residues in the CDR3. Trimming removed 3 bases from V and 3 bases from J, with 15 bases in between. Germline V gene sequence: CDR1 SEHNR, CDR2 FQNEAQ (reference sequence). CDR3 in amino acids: CASSLGGGALYEQYF. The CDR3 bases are TGTGCCAGCAGCTTGGGTGGGGGGGCCCTCTACGAGCAGTACTTC.

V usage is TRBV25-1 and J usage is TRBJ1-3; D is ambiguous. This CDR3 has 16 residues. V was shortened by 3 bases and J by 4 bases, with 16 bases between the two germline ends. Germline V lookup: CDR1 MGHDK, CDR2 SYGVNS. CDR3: CASSDLSGFVGNTIYF. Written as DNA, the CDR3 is TGTGCCAGCAGTGATTTGTCAGGCTTTGTCGGAAACACCATATATTTT.

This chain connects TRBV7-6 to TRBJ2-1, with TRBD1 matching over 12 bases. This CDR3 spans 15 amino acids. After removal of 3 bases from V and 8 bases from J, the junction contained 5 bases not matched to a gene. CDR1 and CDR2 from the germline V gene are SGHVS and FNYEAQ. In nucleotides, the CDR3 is TGTGCCAGCAGCTTGGGGACAGGGGGCTGGGATGAGCAGTTCTTC. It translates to CASSLGTGGWDEQFF.

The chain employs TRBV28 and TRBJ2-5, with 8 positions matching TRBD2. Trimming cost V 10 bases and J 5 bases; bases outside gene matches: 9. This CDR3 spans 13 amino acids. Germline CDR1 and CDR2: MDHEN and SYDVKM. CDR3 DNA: TGTGCCACATACAAAGCGGGAGTCGAGACCCAGTACTTC. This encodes CATYKAGVETQYF.

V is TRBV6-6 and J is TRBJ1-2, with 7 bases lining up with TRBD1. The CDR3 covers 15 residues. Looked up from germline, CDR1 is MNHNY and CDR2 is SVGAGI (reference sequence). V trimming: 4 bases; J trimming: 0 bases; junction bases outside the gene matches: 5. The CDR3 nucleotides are TGTGCCAGCAGTTTGCAGGGGGGCCCTAACTATGGCTACACCTTC. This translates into CASSLQGGPNYGYTF.

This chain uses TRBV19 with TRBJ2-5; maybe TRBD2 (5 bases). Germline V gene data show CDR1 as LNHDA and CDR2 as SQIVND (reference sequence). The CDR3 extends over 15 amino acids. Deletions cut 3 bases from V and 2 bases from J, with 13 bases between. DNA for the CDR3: TGTGCCAGTAGTATGAGGGCGATCGGGCAAGAGACCCAGTACTTC. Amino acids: CASSMRAIGQETQYF. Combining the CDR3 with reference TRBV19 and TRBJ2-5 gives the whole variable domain DGGITQSPKYLFRKEGQNVTLSCEQNLNHDAMYWYRQDPGQGLRLIYYSQIVNDFQKGDIAEGYSVSREKKESFPLTVTSAQKNPTAFYLCASSMRAIGQETQYFGPGTRLLVL.

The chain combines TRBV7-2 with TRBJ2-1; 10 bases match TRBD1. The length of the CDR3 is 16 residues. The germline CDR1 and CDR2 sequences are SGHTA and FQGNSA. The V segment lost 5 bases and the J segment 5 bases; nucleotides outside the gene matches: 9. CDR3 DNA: TGTGCCAGCAGCGACCGGGACAGGGGTATCAACAATGAGCAGTTCTTC. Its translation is CASSDRDRGINNEQFF. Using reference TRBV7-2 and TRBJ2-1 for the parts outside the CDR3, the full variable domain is GAGVSQSPSNKVTEKGKDVELRCDPISGHTALYWYRQSLGQGLEFLIYFQGNSAPDKSGLPSDRFSAERTGGSVSTLTIQRTQQEDSAVYLCASSDRDRGINNEQFFGPGTRLTVL.

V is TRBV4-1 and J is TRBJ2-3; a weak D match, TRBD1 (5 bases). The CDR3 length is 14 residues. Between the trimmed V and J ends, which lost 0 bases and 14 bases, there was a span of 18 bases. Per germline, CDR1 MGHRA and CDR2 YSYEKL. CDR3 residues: CASSQERGSHRRYF. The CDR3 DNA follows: TGCGCCAGCAGCCAAGAAAGGGGCTCACACCGACGGTATTTT.

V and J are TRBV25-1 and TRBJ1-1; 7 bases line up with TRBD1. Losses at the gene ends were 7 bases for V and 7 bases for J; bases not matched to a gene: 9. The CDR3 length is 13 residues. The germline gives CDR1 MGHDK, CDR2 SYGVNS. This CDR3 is CASMKTGSVEAFF. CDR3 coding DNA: TGTGCCAGCATGAAGACAGGGAGCGTTGAAGCTTTCTTT.

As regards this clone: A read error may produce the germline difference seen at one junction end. DNA for the CDR3: TGTGCTAGCAGCTTAGGGCAACTAGGCACAGATACGCAGTATTTT. Translation gives CASSLGQLGTDTQYF. This sequence joins TRBV7-7 and TRBJ2-3; a possible D gene is TRBD2 (5 bases). CDR3 length: 15 residues. Germline assignment: CDR1 SSHAT and CDR2 FNYEAQ (reference sequence).

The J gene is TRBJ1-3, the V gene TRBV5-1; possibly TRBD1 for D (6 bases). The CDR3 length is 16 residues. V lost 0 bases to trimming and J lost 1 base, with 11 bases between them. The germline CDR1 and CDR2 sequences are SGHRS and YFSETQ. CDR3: CASSLETGPSGNTIYF. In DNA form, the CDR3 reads TGCGCCAGCAGCTTGGAGACAGGACCGTCTGGAAACACCATATATTTT.

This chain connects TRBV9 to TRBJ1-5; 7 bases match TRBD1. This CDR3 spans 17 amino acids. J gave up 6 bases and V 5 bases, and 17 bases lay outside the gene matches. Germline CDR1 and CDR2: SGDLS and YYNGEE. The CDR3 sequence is CASSEGAGLNVGQPQHF. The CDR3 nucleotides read TGTGCCAGCAGTGAGGGGGCAGGGCTGAATGTTGGTCAGCCCCAGCATTTT.

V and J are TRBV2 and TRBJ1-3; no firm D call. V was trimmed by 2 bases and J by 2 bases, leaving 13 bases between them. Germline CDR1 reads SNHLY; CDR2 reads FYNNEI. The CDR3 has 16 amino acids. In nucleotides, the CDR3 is TGTGCCAGCAGTGAAAGAGGTTACGGAACTGGAAACACCATATATTTT. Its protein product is CASSERGYGTGNTIYF.

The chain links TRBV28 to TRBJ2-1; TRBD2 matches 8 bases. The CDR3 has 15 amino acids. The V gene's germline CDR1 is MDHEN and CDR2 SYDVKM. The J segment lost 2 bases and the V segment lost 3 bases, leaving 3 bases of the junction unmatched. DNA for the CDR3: TGTGCCAGCAGTTTTACCGGGAGGGCCTACAATGAGCAGTTCTTC. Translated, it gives CASSFTGRAYNEQFF.

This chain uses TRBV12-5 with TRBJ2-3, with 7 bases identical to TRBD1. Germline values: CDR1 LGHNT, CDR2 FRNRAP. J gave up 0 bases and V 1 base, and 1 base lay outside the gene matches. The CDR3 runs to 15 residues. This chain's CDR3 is CASGLDRGSTDTQYF. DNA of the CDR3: TGTGCTAGTGGTTTGGACAGGGGTAGCACAGATACGCAGTATTTT. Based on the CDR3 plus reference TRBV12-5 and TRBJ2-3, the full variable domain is DARVTQTPRHKVTEMGQEVTMRCQPILGHNTVFWYRQTMMQGLELLAYFRNRAPLDDSGMPKDRFSAEMPDATLATLKIQPSEPRDSAVYFCASGLDRGSTDTQYFGPGTRLTVL.

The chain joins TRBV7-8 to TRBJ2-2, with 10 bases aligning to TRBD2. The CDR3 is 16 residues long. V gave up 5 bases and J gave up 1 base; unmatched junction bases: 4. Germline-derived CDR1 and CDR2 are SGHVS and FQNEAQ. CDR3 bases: TGTGCCAGCAGCCGGACTAGCGGAAGGAACACCGGGGAGCTGTTTTTT. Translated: CASSRTSGRNTGELFF.

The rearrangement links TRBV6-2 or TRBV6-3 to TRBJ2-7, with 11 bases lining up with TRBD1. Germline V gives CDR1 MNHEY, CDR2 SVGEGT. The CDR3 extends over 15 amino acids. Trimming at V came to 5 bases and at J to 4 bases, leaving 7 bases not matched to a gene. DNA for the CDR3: TGTGCCAGCAGTGGACGTGGGACAGGGGGTTACGAGCAGTACTTC. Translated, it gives CASSGRGTGGYEQYF.

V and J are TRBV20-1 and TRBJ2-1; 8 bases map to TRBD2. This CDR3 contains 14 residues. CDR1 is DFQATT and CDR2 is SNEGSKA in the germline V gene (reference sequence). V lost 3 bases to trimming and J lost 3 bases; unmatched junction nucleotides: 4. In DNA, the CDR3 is TGCAGTGCTAGTGATAGCGGGAACTACAATGAGCAGTTCTTC. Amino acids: CSASDSGNYNEQFF.

The CDR3 here is CASSLLQGYEQYF. The CDR3 DNA sequence: TGTGCCAGCAGCTTATTGCAGGGCTACGAGCAGTACTTC. The genes are TRBV7-3 and TRBJ2-7; maybe TRBD1 (5 bases). CDR3 length: 13 residues. V dropped 2 bases and J dropped 3 bases, with 8 bases sitting between them. Germline values: CDR1 SGHTA, CDR2 FQGTGA.

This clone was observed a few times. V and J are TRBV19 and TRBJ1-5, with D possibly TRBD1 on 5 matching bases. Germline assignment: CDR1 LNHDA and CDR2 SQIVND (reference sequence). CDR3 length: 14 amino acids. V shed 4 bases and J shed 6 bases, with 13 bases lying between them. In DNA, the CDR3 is TGTGCCAGTAGTACCCGACAGCAGGGTCAGCCCCAGCATTTT. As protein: CASSTRQQGQPQHF.

CDR3 sequence: CASSAGLAPYEQYF. The DNA of the CDR3 is TGTGCCAGCAGTGCCGGACTAGCACCCTACGAGCAGTACTTC. The J gene is TRBJ2-7, the V gene TRBV2; 8 nucleotides match TRBD2. This CDR3 is 14 amino acids long. The germline gives CDR1 SNHLY, CDR2 FYNNEI. Germline trimming cut 4 bases from V and 2 bases from J; bases unmatched to any gene: 4.

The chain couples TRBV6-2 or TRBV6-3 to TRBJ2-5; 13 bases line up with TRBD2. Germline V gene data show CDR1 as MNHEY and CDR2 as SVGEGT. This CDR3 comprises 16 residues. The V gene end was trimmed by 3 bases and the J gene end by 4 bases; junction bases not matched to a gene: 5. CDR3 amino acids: CASSYTSGGASETQYF. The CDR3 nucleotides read TGTGCCAGCAGTTATACTAGCGGGGGGGCGTCAGAGACCCAGTACTTC.

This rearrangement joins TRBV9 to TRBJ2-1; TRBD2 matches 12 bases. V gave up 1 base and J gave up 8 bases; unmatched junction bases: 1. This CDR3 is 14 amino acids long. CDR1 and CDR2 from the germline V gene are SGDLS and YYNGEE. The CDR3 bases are TGTGCCAGCAGCGTACTAGCGGGGGGGGATGAGCAGTTCTTC. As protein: CASSVLAGGDEQFF.

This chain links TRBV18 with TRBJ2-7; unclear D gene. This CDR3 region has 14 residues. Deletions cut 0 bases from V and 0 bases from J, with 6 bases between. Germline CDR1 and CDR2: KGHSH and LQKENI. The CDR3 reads CASSPPGYSYEQYF. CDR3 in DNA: TGTGCCAGCTCACCACCGGGCTACTCCTACGAGCAGTACTTC.

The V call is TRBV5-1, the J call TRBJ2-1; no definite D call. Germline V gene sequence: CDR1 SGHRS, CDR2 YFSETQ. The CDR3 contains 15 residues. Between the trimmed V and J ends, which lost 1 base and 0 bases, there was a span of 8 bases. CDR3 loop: CASSLSPVSYNEQFF. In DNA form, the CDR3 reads TGCGCCAGCAGCTTGAGTCCGGTCTCCTACAATGAGCAGTTCTTC.

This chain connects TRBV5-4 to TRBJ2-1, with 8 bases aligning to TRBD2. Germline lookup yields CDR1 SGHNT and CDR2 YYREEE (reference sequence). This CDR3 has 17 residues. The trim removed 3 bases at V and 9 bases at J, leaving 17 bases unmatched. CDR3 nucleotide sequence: TGTGCCAGCAGCTCCCTGGCTGGGACTAGGGGGGAGGGTGAGCAGTTCTTC. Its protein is CASSSLAGTRGEGEQFF.